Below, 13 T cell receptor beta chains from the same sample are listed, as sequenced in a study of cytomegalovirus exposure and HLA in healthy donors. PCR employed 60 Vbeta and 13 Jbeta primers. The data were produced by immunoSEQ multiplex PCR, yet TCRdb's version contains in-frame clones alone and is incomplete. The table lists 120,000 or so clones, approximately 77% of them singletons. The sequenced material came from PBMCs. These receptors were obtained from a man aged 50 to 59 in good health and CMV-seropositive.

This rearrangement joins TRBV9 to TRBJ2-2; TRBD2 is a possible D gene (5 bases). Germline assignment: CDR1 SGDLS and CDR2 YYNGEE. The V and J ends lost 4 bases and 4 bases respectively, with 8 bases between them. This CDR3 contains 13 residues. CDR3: CASSWTGTGELFF. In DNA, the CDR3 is TGTGCCAGCAGCTGGACTGGCACCGGGGAGCTGTTTTTT.

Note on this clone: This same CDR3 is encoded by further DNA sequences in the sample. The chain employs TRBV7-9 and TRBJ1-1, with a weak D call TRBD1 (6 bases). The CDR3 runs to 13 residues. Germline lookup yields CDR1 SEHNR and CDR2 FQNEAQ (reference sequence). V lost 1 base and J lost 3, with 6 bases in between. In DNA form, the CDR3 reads TGTGCCAGCAGCTTAGACAGGGACACTGAAGCTTTCTTT. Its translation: CASSLDRDTEAFF.

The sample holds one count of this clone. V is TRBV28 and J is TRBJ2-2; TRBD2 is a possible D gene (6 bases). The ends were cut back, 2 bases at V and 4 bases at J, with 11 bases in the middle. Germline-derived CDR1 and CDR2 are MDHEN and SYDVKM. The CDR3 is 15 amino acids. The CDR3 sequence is CASSLGGLGTGELFF. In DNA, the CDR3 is TGTGCCAGCAGTTTAGGGGGGTTGGGCACCGGGGAGCTGTTTTTT.

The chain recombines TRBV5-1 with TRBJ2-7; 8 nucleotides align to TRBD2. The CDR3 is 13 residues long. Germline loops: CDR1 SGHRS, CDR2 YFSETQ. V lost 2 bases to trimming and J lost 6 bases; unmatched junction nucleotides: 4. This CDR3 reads CASSFSGEGEQYF. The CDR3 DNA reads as TGCGCCAGCAGCTTTAGCGGGGAGGGCGAGCAGTACTTC.

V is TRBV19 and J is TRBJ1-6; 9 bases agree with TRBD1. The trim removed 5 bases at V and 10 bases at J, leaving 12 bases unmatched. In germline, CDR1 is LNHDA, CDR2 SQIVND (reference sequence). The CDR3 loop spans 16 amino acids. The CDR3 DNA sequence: TGTGCCAGTAGTCTCCGGGACAGGGATACGAAATCACCCCTCCACTTT. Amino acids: CASSLRDRDTKSPLHF.

In nucleotides, the CDR3 is TGCGCCAGCAGCCAAGATGCGGGAAGGGCCTACGAGCAGTACTTC. Amino acid sequence: CASSQDAGRAYEQYF. The chain joins TRBV4-3 to TRBJ2-5, with D possibly TRBD2 on 6 matching bases. The DNA end favors TRBJ2-7, so the J call may be wrong. From germline, CDR1 is LGHNA and CDR2 YSLEER. The CDR3 runs 15 residues.

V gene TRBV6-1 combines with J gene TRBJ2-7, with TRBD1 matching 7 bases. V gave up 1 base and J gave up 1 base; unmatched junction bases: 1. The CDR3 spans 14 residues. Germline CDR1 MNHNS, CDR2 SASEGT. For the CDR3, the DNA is TGTGCCAGCAGTGAAGACAGGGGTTCCTACGAGCAGTACTTC. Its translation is CASSEDRGSYEQYF.

CDR3 in amino acids: CASSAPTGSQETQYF. CDR3 DNA sequence: TGTGCCAGCAGTGCTCCTACAGGGTCCCAAGAGACCCAGTACTTC. The J gene is TRBJ2-5, the V gene TRBV6-6; D is possibly TRBD1 (6 bases). Trimming cost V 5 bases and J 1 base, with 14 bases left between them. The germline gives CDR1 MNHNY, CDR2 SVGAGI (reference sequence). The CDR3 is made up of 15 amino acids.

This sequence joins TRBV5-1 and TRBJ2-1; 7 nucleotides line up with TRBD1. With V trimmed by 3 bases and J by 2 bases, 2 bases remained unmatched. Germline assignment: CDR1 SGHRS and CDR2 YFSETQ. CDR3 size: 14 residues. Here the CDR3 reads CASSWTGPYNEQFF. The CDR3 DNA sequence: TGCGCCAGCAGCTGGACAGGCCCCTACAATGAGCAGTTCTTC. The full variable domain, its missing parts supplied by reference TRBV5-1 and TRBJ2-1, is KAGVTQTPRYLIKTRGQQVTLSCSPISGHRSVSWYQQTPGQGLQFLFEYFSETQRNKGNFPGRFSGRQFSNSRSEMNVSTLELGDSALYLCASSWTGPYNEQFFGPGTRLTVL.

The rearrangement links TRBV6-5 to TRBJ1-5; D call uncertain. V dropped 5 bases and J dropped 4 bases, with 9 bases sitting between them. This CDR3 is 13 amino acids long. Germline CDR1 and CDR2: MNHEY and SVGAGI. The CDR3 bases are TGTGCCAGCAGTGAGGAAAGGAATCAGCCCCAGCATTTT. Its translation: CASSEERNQPQHF.

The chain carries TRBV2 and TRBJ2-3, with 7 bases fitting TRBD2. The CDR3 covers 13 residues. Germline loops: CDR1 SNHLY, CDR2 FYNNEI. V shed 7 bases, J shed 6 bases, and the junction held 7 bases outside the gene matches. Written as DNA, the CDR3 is TGTGCCAGCAAGCGGGGTTCGTCGGATACGCAGTATTTT. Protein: CASKRGSSDTQYF.

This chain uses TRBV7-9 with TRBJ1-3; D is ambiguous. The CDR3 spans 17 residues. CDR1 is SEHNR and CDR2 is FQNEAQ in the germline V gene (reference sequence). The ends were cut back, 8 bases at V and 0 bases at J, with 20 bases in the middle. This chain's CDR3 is CASRERRTESSGNTIYF. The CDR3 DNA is TGTGCCAGCCGGGAACGCCGGACGGAAAGCTCTGGAAACACCATATATTTT.

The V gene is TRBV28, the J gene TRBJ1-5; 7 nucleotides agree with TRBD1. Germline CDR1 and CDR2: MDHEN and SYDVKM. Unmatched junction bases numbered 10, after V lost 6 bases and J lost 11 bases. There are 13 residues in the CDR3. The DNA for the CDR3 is TGTGCCAGCAGCGGGACAGCCCTAGAAGCCCAGCATTTT. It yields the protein CASSGTALEAQHF.